The 11 T cell receptor beta chains in this list originate from one sample, sequenced in a study of blood T cell repertoires in COVID-19. Assay: immunoSEQ multiplex PCR; the TCRdb copy retains only in-frame clones and omits some. Of approximately 300,000 clones detected, 90% appear once; the ten largest clones hold around 0.96%. The source material was peripheral blood. The receptors shown here come from a woman in her forties with COVID-19, enrolled during active disease.

The chain is built from TRBV29-1 and TRBJ1-3, with TRBD1 identical over 9 bases. The CDR3 covers 13 residues. The junction had 7 bases not matched to a gene; V was cut back by 6 bases and J by 7 bases. CDR1 and CDR2 from the germline V gene are SQVTM and ANQGSEA. The DNA for the CDR3 is TGCAGCGTCCGGGACAGGGTGATCAACACCATATATTTT. This codes for CSVRDRVINTIYF.

This chain uses TRBV11-3 with TRBJ2-1, with D maybe TRBD2 (5 bases). Trimming removed 2 bases at V and 8 bases at J, with 22 bases between. The germline gives CDR1 SGHNT, CDR2 YENEEA. The CDR3 consists of 17 residues. CDR3 sequence (DNA): TGTGCCAGCAGCTTAAGGAGGAGCCCAGCAGCGGTCGATGAGCAGTTCTTC. This gives the protein CASSLRRSPAAVDEQFF.

This chain links TRBV9 with TRBJ2-7; no clear D gene. CDR1 and CDR2 from the germline V gene are SGDLS and YYNGEE. Trimming stripped 3 bases from V and 2 bases from J, with 6 bases between. The CDR3 runs 12 residues. The CDR3 reads CASSAGPYEQYF. The CDR3, as DNA: TGTGCCAGCAGCGCAGGCCCCTACGAGCAGTACTTC.

CDR3 amino acids: CASSLGQQDTQYF. The CDR3 DNA sequence: TGTGCCAGCAGTTTGGGACAGCAAGATACGCAGTATTTT. The V and J genes are TRBV27 and TRBJ2-3; 7 positions agree with TRBD1. The CDR3 has 13 amino acids. V trimming: 3 bases; J trimming: 5 bases; junction bases outside the gene matches: 2. Germline-derived CDR1 and CDR2 are MNHEY and SMNVEV (reference sequence).

The J gene is TRBJ1-1, the V gene TRBV2, with 7 nucleotides matching TRBD1. After removal of 11 bases from V and 5 bases from J, the junction contained 11 bases not matched to a gene. Germline-derived CDR1 and CDR2 are SNHLY and FYNNEI. The CDR3 contains 13 residues. CDR3 coding DNA: TGTGCCGGCACCGGGACAGCAAGGACTGAAGCTTTCTTT. Amino acid sequence: CAGTGTARTEAFF.

This sequence joins TRBV30 and TRBJ1-1; the match to TRBD1 covers 9 bases. The trim removed 1 base at V and 6 bases at J, leaving 6 bases unmatched. Germline V gives CDR1 GTSNPN, CDR2 SVGIG (reference sequence). The CDR3 is 14 amino acids. CDR3 loop: CAWSAGQGYAEAFF. The CDR3 bases are TGTGCCTGGAGTGCGGGACAGGGATACGCTGAAGCTTTCTTT.

This rearrangement joins TRBV7-8 to TRBJ1-4; 7 bases map to TRBD1. The CDR3 contains 15 residues. The V gene end was trimmed by 6 bases and the J gene end by 5 bases; junction bases not matched to a gene: 9. The germline V gene has CDR1 SGHVS and CDR2 FQNEAQ. The CDR3 sequence: CASSTTTGQNEKLFF. CDR3 nucleotides: TGTGCCAGCAGTACAACGACAGGGCAAAATGAAAAACTGTTTTTT.

The chain carries TRBV28 and TRBJ1-2; D is uncertain. This CDR3 spans 11 amino acids. V was cut by 5 bases and J by 5 bases, with 6 bases left in between. The V gene's germline CDR1 is MDHEN and CDR2 SYDVKM. In nucleotides, the CDR3 is TGTGCCAGCAGTCCTCGTTATGGCTACACCTTC. It specifies CASSPRYGYTF.

The chain carries TRBV2 and TRBJ1-6; D remains ambiguous. CDR3 length: 16 amino acids. V was trimmed by 5 bases and J by 3 bases, leaving 14 bases between them. The germline gives CDR1 SNHLY, CDR2 FYNNEI. The CDR3 region is CASSQQLLDYNSPLHF. DNA of the CDR3: TGTGCCAGCAGTCAACAGTTATTAGACTATAATTCACCCCTCCACTTT.

The chain joins TRBV21-1 to TRBJ2-2; TRBD2 reflects the table's D call only, with no check against the DNA. TRBV21-1 is a pseudogene locus. This CDR3 spans 18 amino acids. The CDR3 nucleotides are TGTGCCAGCAGCAAAAGACTAGCGGGGGGGCAAAACACCGGGGAGCTGTTTTTT. Its protein product is CASSKRLAGGQNTGELFF.

The chain has TRBV28 and TRBJ1-5; D is uncertain. CDR3 length: 13 residues. V was pared by 7 bases and J by 0 bases, with 7 bases between. Per germline, CDR1 MDHEN and CDR2 SYDVKM. The CDR3 here is CASTRDSNQPQHF. CDR3 bases: TGTGCCAGCACCCGGGATAGCAATCAGCCCCAGCATTTT. The entire variable domain, with the rest obtained from reference TRBV28 and TRBJ1-5, is as follows: DVKVTQSSRYLVKRTGEKVFLECVQDMDHENMFWYRQDPGLGLRLIYFSYDVKMKEKGDIPEGYSVSREKKERFSLILESASTNQTSMYLCASTRDSNQPQHFGDGTRLSIL.